These 30 T cell receptor beta chains share one sample of origin, sequenced in a study of T-cell reconstitution after alpha-beta-depleted transplantation in children listed by TCRdb under 2016. This sample's treatment or condition label indicates: allogeneic hematopoietic cell transplantation with graft depleted of TCRalphabeta T cells and CD19 B cells. Library generation was performed with PCR. Sequenced on an Illumina HiSeq 2500. Molecular barcoding was employed in the preparation of TCR libraries, with unique molecular identifiers being used to normalize TCRbeta repertoire quantification. The public reads were reprocessed in TCRdb via fastp at Q25 and MiXCR, keeping in-frame beta chains. Rows matching on CDR3 protein sequence are summarized as one entry with the most common DNA and genes. In all, the sample holds 900,000 or so distinct CDR3 sequences, and 16% of those were seen once. The ten top clones hold under 6% of the sample.

Source: PBMCs, mostly from graft donor cells, taken 360 days after TCRalphabeta/CD19-depleted stem cell transplant. Receptors were obtained from a male patient younger than 18 who had a stem cell transplant for acute lymphoblastic leukemia, so the T cells may come from the graft donor.

The sample holds many counts of this clonotype. This chain links TRBV29-1 with TRBJ2-7; the match to TRBD1 covers 7 bases. The J segment lost 6 bases and the V segment lost 6 bases, leaving 11 bases of the junction unmatched. The length of the CDR3 is 13 residues. CDR1 and CDR2 from the germline V gene are SQVTM and ANQGSEA. The CDR3 DNA reads as TGCAGCGTAAACAGGGGCCTCCAGTCCGAGCAGTACTTC. This sequence encodes CSVNRGLQSEQYF.

This chain uses TRBV5-1 with TRBJ2-2; 7 bases are shared with TRBD2. The CDR3 is 17 residues long. The germline V gene encodes CDR1 SGHRS and CDR2 YFSETQ. Trimming removed 0 bases from V and 5 bases from J; junction bases left unmatched: 10. The CDR3 region has the DNA TGCGCCAGCAGCTTGGCCCCTGGCGGGAGCGGAACCGGGGAGCTGTTTTTT. It yields the protein CASSLAPGGSGTGELFF.

A few counts support this clonotype. This chain connects TRBV25-1 to TRBJ2-2; the D is unclear. The CDR3 extends over 14 amino acids. Germline CDR1 MGHDK, CDR2 SYGVNS. V was clipped by 1 base and J by 2 bases, with 5 bases between them. The CDR3 bases are TGTGCCAGCAGTGAATGGGTTAACACCGGGGAGCTGTTTTTT. It encodes CASSEWVNTGELFF. The full variable domain, completed using reference TRBV25-1 and TRBJ2-2, is EADIYQTPRYLVIGTGKKITLECSQTMGHDKMYWYQQDPGMELHLIHYSYGVNSTEKGDLSSESTVSRIRTEHFPLTLESARPSHTSQYLCASSEWVNTGELFFGEGSRLTVL.

This clonotype was detected a few times. The chain employs TRBV6-1 and TRBJ1-5; a possible D gene is TRBD1 (6 bases). The V gene lost 6 bases and the J gene lost 1 base, with 16 bases spanning the gap. Germline loops: CDR1 MNHNS, CDR2 SASEGT. The CDR3 extends over 16 amino acids. CDR3 in DNA: TGTGCCAGCAGCCCCGCCGAACAGGGAAGCAATCAGCCCCAGCATTTT. Protein: CASSPAEQGSNQPQHF.

The V gene is TRBV5-1, the J gene TRBJ2-1, with D possibly matching TRBD1 (6 bases). The CDR3 consists of 15 residues. V was clipped by 0 bases and J by 4 bases, with 11 bases between them. Germline CDR1 is SGHRS and CDR2 is YFSETQ. Written as DNA, the CDR3 is TGCGCCAGCAGCTTGGTAGAGGGGGATTACAATGAGCAGTTCTTC. Translated, it gives CASSLVEGDYNEQFF.

Here the CDR3 reads CASSYHPTYEQYF. CDR3 nucleotides: TGCGCCAGCAGCTACCACCCTACCTACGAGCAGTACTTC. The V and J genes are TRBV5-1 and TRBJ2-7; D gene uncertain. V was cut by 3 bases and J by 2 bases, with 9 bases left in between. The CDR3 covers 13 residues. Per germline, CDR1 SGHRS and CDR2 YFSETQ.

This clonotype showed up just a few times. This chain joins TRBV20-1 and TRBJ2-1; D uncertain. Per germline, CDR1 DFQATT and CDR2 SNEGSKA (reference sequence). V was clipped by 2 bases and J by 8 bases, with 7 bases between them. The CDR3 covers 11 residues. DNA of the CDR3: TGCAGTGCTAGAACCATTTATGAGCAGTTCTTC. It specifies CSARTIYEQFF.

This chain links TRBV9 with TRBJ2-1, with 7 bases matching TRBD2. CDR3 length: 16 amino acids. The V gene end was trimmed by 1 base and the J gene end by 0 bases; junction bases not matched to a gene: 4. Germline V gene lookup returns CDR1 SGDLS and CDR2 YYNGEE. The CDR3 DNA reads TGTGCCAGCAGCGTATCAGGCGGGAGCTCCTACAATGAGCAGTTCTTC. Translating gives CASSVSGGSSYNEQFF.

This clonotype was observed a handful of times. CDR3 nucleotides: TGCGCCAGCAGTCAAGGACTAGCGGGAGAGCGAGATACGCAGTATTTT. As protein: CASSQGLAGERDTQYF. V usage is TRBV23-1 and J usage is TRBJ2-3; 13 nucleotides match TRBD2. TRBV23-1 is sorted into the ORF group, with uncertain function. The CDR3 sequence is 16 residues long. V lost 2 bases and J lost 5; bases outside the gene matches: 4.

V and J are TRBV12-3 or TRBV12-4 and TRBJ2-1; 8 bases are a match to TRBD1. This CDR3 has 13 amino acids. Trimming cost V 6 bases and J 7 bases; bases outside gene matches: 5. The CDR3 bases are TGTGCCAGCAGGCGGGACAGGCGGAATGAGCAGTTCTTC. It yields the protein CASRRDRRNEQFF.

This clonotype has just a few counts. J is TRBJ1-2 and V is TRBV7-3, with D possibly being TRBD1 (6 bases). The CDR3 has 17 amino acids. V was trimmed by 5 bases and J by 0 bases, leaving 19 bases between them. Germline lookup yields CDR1 SGHTA and CDR2 FQGTGA. As DNA, the CDR3 is TGTGCCAGCAGCCCCGGACAGTTTGGGCTGGCTAACTATGGCTACACCTTC. Protein sequence: CASSPGQFGLANYGYTF.

The chain joins TRBV7-6 to TRBJ2-7, with D possibly being TRBD1 (5 bases). Germline CDR1 and CDR2: SGHVS and FNYEAQ. The CDR3 loop spans 13 amino acids. V lost 1 base to trimming and J lost 5 bases, with 9 bases between them. CDR3 sequence: CASSLETANEQYF. The CDR3 bases are TGTGCCAGCAGCTTAGAGACAGCCAACGAGCAGTACTTC.

The table lists this clonotype with a few counts. The gene calls are TRBV20-1 and TRBJ2-2, with 10 bases fitting TRBD2. Trimming removed 5 bases from V and 2 bases from J; junction bases left unmatched: 5. Germline CDR1 reads DFQATT; CDR2 reads SNEGSKA (reference sequence). CDR3 length: 15 residues. The CDR3 DNA is TGCAGTGCTCCCACTAGCGGGACAAACACCGGGGAGCTGTTTTTT. Translation gives CSAPTSGTNTGELFF.

This rearrangement joins TRBV21-1 to TRBJ2-1; the table's D call TRBD2 went unverified against the DNA. TRBV21-1 is annotated as a pseudogene. The length of the CDR3 is 21 residues. CDR3 bases: TGTGCCAGCAGCCTCCCGACCCAAGGAAAGCCTACGGGTTTAACCTACAATGAGCAGTTCTTC. As protein: CASSLPTQGKPTGLTYNEQFF.

The genes are TRBV4-2 and TRBJ2-4; D remains unclear. Per the germline V gene, CDR1 is LGHNA and CDR2 is YNFKEQ. CDR3 length equals 15 residues. V dropped 4 bases and J dropped 5 bases, with 15 bases sitting between them. DNA of the CDR3: TGTGCCAGCAGCCGGCCCCTAGATACCGAAAACATTCAGTACTTC. Residues: CASSRPLDTENIQYF.

A few counts support this clonotype. The gene calls are TRBV9 and TRBJ2-3; 9 bases are a match to TRBD2. V lost 6 bases, J lost 4 bases, and 12 bases stayed unmatched. Per the germline V gene, CDR1 is SGDLS and CDR2 is YYNGEE. The CDR3 runs 16 residues. The CDR3 sequence: CASTLSSGKGSDTQYF. CDR3 DNA sequence: TGTGCCAGCACCCTTTCTAGCGGGAAAGGGTCAGATACGCAGTATTTT.

This clonotype has at least ten counts. The CDR3: CASSLEASGISYEQYF. The CDR3 bases are TGTGCCAGCAGCTTAGAAGCTAGCGGGATTTCCTACGAGCAGTACTTC. This chain links TRBV7-8 with TRBJ2-7, with 9 nucleotides matching TRBD2. This CDR3 comprises 16 residues. The germline V gene has CDR1 SGHVS and CDR2 FQNEAQ. The junction had 5 bases not matched to a gene; V was cut back by 1 base and J by 1 base.

This clonotype was counted a few times. The chain combines TRBV5-8 with TRBJ2-1, with 10 nucleotides matching TRBD1. The germline V gene encodes CDR1 SGHTS and CDR2 YDEGEE. The CDR3 is made up of 15 amino acids. J gave up 3 bases and V 9 bases, and 9 bases lay outside the gene matches. CDR3 nucleotides: TGTGCCACTAGACGAGGGACAGGGGTCTACAATGAGCAGTTCTTC. Amino acid sequence: CATRRGTGVYNEQFF.

The chain has TRBV27 and TRBJ2-7, with 9 bases identical to TRBD2. This CDR3 contains 15 residues. After removal of 5 bases from V and 3 bases from J, the junction contained 8 bases not matched to a gene. Germline CDR1 reads MNHEY; CDR2 reads SMNVEV (reference sequence). Here the CDR3 DNA reads TGTGCCAGCAGTCCGCATAGCGGGAGCGGCTACGAGCAGTACTTC. Its translation: CASSPHSGSGYEQYF.

J is TRBJ2-2 and V is TRBV3-1; tentative D call: TRBD1 (6 bases). The CDR3 covers 14 residues. Trimming left V 2 bases short and J 5 bases short, with 9 bases between. The germline gives CDR1 LGHDT, CDR2 YNNKEL (reference sequence). The CDR3 here is CASSQYRATGELFF. DNA for the CDR3: TGTGCCAGCAGCCAATACAGGGCTACCGGGGAGCTGTTTTTT. Looking up the rest from reference TRBV3-1 and TRBJ2-2 gives the full variable domain: DTAVSQTPKYLVTQMGNDKSIKCEQNLGHDTMYWYKQDSKKFLKIMFSYNNKELIINETVPNRFSPKSPDKAHLNLHINSLELGDSAVYFCASSQYRATGELFFGEGSRLTVL.

This clonotype was found a few times. This sequence joins TRBV5-1 and TRBJ2-7; 8 nucleotides align to TRBD1. J was trimmed by 3 bases and V by 1 base; bases with no gene match: 12. Germline CDR1 reads SGHRS; CDR2 reads YFSETQ. The CDR3 is 17 residues long. For the CDR3, the DNA is TGCGCCAGCAGCTTGTTCCAGGGGGCGAGCATAGACTACGAGCAGTACTTC. This codes for CASSLFQGASIDYEQYF.

This sequence joins TRBV6-2 or TRBV6-3 and TRBJ2-3; 10 bases match TRBD1. The junction had 5 bases not matched to a gene; V was cut back by 5 bases and J by 0 bases. CDR1 and CDR2 (germline): MNHEY, SVGEGT. The CDR3 loop spans 16 amino acids. The CDR3 bases are TGTGCCAGCAGTAGAGGGACAGGGGCCAGCACAGATACGCAGTATTTT. This translates into CASSRGTGASTDTQYF.

This clonotype was counted many times. CDR3 DNA sequence: TGCAGTGCCCTGGGGCGGGCCAATTCCTACGAGCAGTACTTC. It codes for CSALGRANSYEQYF. The V call is TRBV20-1, the J call TRBJ2-7, with D perhaps assigned TRBD1 or TRBD2 (5 bases each). Deletions cut 6 bases from V and 1 base from J, with 16 bases between. The CDR3 consists of 14 residues. Germline lookup yields CDR1 DFQATT and CDR2 SNEGSKA (reference sequence).

This rearrangement joins TRBV5-1 to TRBJ2-7; D is undetermined. Between the trimmed V and J ends, which lost 0 bases and 0 bases, there was a span of 7 bases. Germline CDR1 is SGHRS and CDR2 is YFSETQ. The CDR3 has 14 amino acids. In nucleotides, the CDR3 is TGCGCCAGCAGCTTGGACAGTTTCTCCTACGAGCAGTACTTC. This codes for CASSLDSFSYEQYF.

For the CDR3, the DNA is TGCGCCACAGCGGAACGGCTTCTAGCCAAAAACATTCAGTACTTC. This translates into CATAERLLAKNIQYF. The gene calls are TRBV4-1 and TRBJ2-4; D is possibly TRBD2 (5 bases). Germline-derived CDR1 and CDR2 are MGHRA and YSYEKL. Deletions cut 10 bases from V and 0 bases from J, with 16 bases between. This CDR3 has 15 residues.

This clonotype showed up just a few times. The rearrangement joins TRBV7-2 to TRBJ2-7, with 10 bases fitting TRBD2. Germline lookup yields CDR1 SGHTA and CDR2 FQGNSA. CDR3 length: 16 residues. After removal of 3 bases from V and 0 bases from J, the junction contained 5 bases not matched to a gene. CDR3 sequence: CASSFGLAVSSYEQYF. In nucleotides, the CDR3 is TGTGCCAGCAGCTTCGGACTAGCGGTGAGCTCCTACGAGCAGTACTTC.

This clonotype came up a few times. V gene TRBV14 combines with J gene TRBJ1-1; weak D call: TRBD1 (5 bases). The CDR3 covers 13 residues. The V gene's germline CDR1 is SGHDN and CDR2 FVKESK. V was trimmed by 4 bases and J by 3 bases, leaving 9 bases between them. The CDR3 DNA follows: TGTGCCAGCAGCCCGCGGGGGTACACTGAAGCTTTCTTT. The encoded protein is CASSPRGYTEAFF.

V gene TRBV11-3 combines with J gene TRBJ2-3; 11 bases are shared with TRBD2. Germline CDR1 SGHNT, CDR2 YENEEA. With 2 bases clipped from V and 6 bases from J, the junction kept 4 bases outside the gene matches. The CDR3 totals 15 residues. The CDR3 bases are TGTGCCAGCAGCTTAACTAGCGGGAGAGGGGATACGCAGTATTTT. It specifies CASSLTSGRGDTQYF.

This clonotype was seen a few times. The chain carries TRBV7-9 and TRBJ2-7, with 8 nucleotides matching TRBD1. V lost 11 bases, J lost 3 bases, and 6 bases stayed unmatched. This CDR3 region has 12 residues. CDR1 is SEHNR, CDR2 FQNEAQ, per germline (reference sequence). CDR3 DNA sequence: TGTGCCGTTGACAGGGGAAGCTACGAGCAGTACTTC. Protein: CAVDRGSYEQYF.

This clonotype was seen at least ten times. The genes are TRBV7-2 and TRBJ2-5; 8 nucleotides match TRBD1. Germline assignment: CDR1 SGHTA and CDR2 FQGNSA. V was pared by 5 bases and J by 3 bases, with 5 bases of the junction left unmatched. CDR3 length: 14 residues. The CDR3 sequence is CASSRDRGEETQYF. The DNA of the CDR3 is TGTGCCAGCAGCCGCGACAGGGGCGAAGAGACCCAGTACTTC.